The entry that follows covers one T cell receptor (beta chain) sequence. This sample stems from a study of OX40 agonist ivuxolimab in advanced cancers. Produced via immunoSEQ multiplex PCR; TCRdb's table is partial and in-frame only. The table has around 44,000 clones, more than 70% seen once. The CDR3 has 17 amino acids. Trimming took 7 bases from V and 0 from J, leaving 16 bases between them. Germline CDR1 and CDR2: LGHNA and YSLEER. This TCR was sampled from an adult with an advanced solid tumor such as melanoma, head and neck, liver or kidney cancer. The chain combines TRBV4-3 with TRBJ2-6, with a weak D call TRBD2 (5 bases). Source: CD4+ or CD8+ T cells sorted from blood, taken in a trial of the OX40 agonist ivuxolimab. This chain's CDR3 is CASNSRYRDSGANVLTF. For the CDR3, the DNA is TGCGCCAGCAACTCTCGGTATCGGGACTCTGGGGCCAACGTCCTGACTTTC.